The T cell receptor beta chain described here comes from a study of PD-1 blockade in classical Hodgkin lymphoma. Time point here: newly diagnosed, previously untreated cHL patient sample. Profiled with immunoSEQ multiplex PCR; TCRdb holds only in-frame clones, not every one. The table records some 49,000 clones, around 90% of them present only once. Germline CDR1 is MNHEY and CDR2 is SVGAGI. There are 11 residues in the CDR3. The V gene lost 4 bases and the J gene lost 7 bases, with 5 bases spanning the gap. This sequence joins TRBV6-5 and TRBJ2-1, with D hard to call. The source material was peripheral blood mononuclear cells (PBMCs). The TCR comes from a human donor with classical Hodgkin lymphoma. CDR3 protein: CASSLSNEQFF. CDR3 sequence (DNA): TGTGCCAGCAGTTTATCGAATGAGCAGTTCTTC.